The source of this T cell receptor beta chain is a study of blood T cell repertoires in COVID-19. Germline trimming cut 7 bases from V and 3 bases from J; bases unmatched to any gene: 4. CDR1 is SQVTM and CDR2 is ANQGSEA in the germline V gene. The CDR3 totals 12 residues. The participants were between about 18 and 95 years old and came from roughly 25 US areas. TCRdb keeps only in-frame clones here, not all; method: immunoSEQ multiplex PCR. The profile shows 250,000 to 350,000 clones, 70% to 90% of them singletons. The TCR originated in a woman aged 25 to 39 who had recovered from COVID-19. Sequenced sample: PBMCs or T cells enriched from blood (not recorded which). The chain recombines TRBV29-1 with TRBJ1-2; 8 positions match TRBD1. CDR3: CSAKQGDYGYTF. The CDR3 region has the DNA TGCAGCGCTAAACAGGGGGACTATGGCTACACCTTC.